The next 27 T cell receptor beta chains were all read from a single sample in a study of a mutant IDH1 vaccine in newly diagnosed glioma. Profiling relied on immunoSEQ multiplex PCR, and the TCRdb table lists in-frame clones only, not all of them. There are roughly 86,000 clones in the sample; roughly four fifths occur only once, and approximately 5.4% lies in the top ten. Sample time point: week 47, end of study. Doses of 300 ug of mutant IDH1 20-mer peptide were given with topical imiquimod. Their antigens are not known. This specimen consisted of PBMCs, obtained from a glioma patient whose treatment included an IDH1 peptide vaccine. The source is a man aged 35-49 years with glioma.

The CDR3 nucleotides read TGTGCCAGCAGCTTCGGTGGGACTAGCGGGAGAGGAGATACGCAGTATTTT. This sequence encodes CASSFGGTSGRGDTQYF. This chain joins TRBV7-2 and TRBJ2-3; 14 bases are a match to TRBD2. The germline CDR1 and CDR2 sequences are SGHTA and FQGNSA. This CDR3 is 17 amino acids long. The ends lost 3 bases at V and 5 bases at J; junction bases unmatched: 7.

This sequence joins TRBV2 and TRBJ2-2; D is possibly TRBD1 (6 bases). The CDR3 is made up of 14 amino acids. Trimming took 6 bases from V and 5 from J, leaving 13 bases between them. Germline loops: CDR1 SNHLY, CDR2 FYNNEI. The CDR3 loop reads CASSPQGRTGELFF. CDR3 nucleotide sequence: TGTGCCAGCAGCCCACAGGGAAGGACCGGGGAGCTGTTTTTT.

As to this clone: This sample also contains other DNA sequences that code for the same CDR3. The chain employs TRBV5-1 and TRBJ2-1; maybe TRBD1 (5 bases). Trimming stripped 2 bases from V and 7 bases from J, with 10 bases between. Germline V gene data show CDR1 as SGHRS and CDR2 as YFSETQ. CDR3 length: 13 residues. DNA of the CDR3: TGCGCCAGCAGCTTCAGGGCTGGGAATGAGCAGTTCTTC. This gives the protein CASSFRAGNEQFF.

This rearrangement joins TRBV19 to TRBJ1-2; 8 positions agree with TRBD1. The CDR3 runs to 14 residues. Germline trimming cut 4 bases from V and 4 bases from J; bases unmatched to any gene: 5. Looked up from germline, CDR1 is LNHDA and CDR2 is SQIVND (reference sequence). The CDR3 is CASSTDRGRYGYTF. In DNA form, the CDR3 reads TGTGCCAGTAGTACAGACAGGGGCCGCTATGGCTACACCTTC.

Written as DNA, the CDR3 is TGTGCCAGCAGTTTATACTATTTGGCGCAGGGCTACACCTTC. It encodes CASSLYYLAQGYTF. This chain joins TRBV27 and TRBJ1-2; D remains ambiguous. Trimming left V 1 base short and J 8 bases short, with 14 bases between. Germline V gene data show CDR1 as MNHEY and CDR2 as SMNVEV (reference sequence). The CDR3 has 14 residues.

This chain uses TRBV18 with TRBJ1-2; maybe TRBD1 (5 bases). This CDR3 spans 11 amino acids. CDR1 is KGHSH and CDR2 is LQKENI in the germline V gene. V shed 9 bases and J shed 4 bases, with 9 bases lying between them. The CDR3 DNA reads TGTGCCAGTGCAGGGACCTATGGCTACACCTTC. Translating gives CASAGTYGYTF.

This clone appeared a single time. A junction end diverges from the germline sequence, so it may reflect a read error. The genes are TRBV7-7 and TRBJ2-3, with D possibly TRBD2 on 5 matching bases. Germline V lookup: CDR1 SSHAT, CDR2 FNYEAQ (reference sequence). This CDR3 has 13 residues. The CDR3 DNA is TGTGCTAGCAGCTTATCGAGCGGAGATACGCAGTATTTT. This encodes CASSLSSGDTQYF.

This clone showed up just once. The gene calls are TRBV5-1 and TRBJ1-2, with a tentative D call TRBD1 (6 bases). Germline-derived CDR1 and CDR2 are SGHRS and YFSETQ. The CDR3 spans 17 residues. V gave up 4 bases and J gave up 4 bases, with 23 bases separating them. The CDR3 spells CASSPNTGTPPFYGYTF. The CDR3 nucleotides read TGCGCCAGCAGCCCGAATACAGGGACCCCCCCCTTCTATGGCTACACCTTC.

V usage is TRBV9 and J usage is TRBJ2-4, with D tentatively TRBD2 (6 bases). In germline, CDR1 is SGDLS, CDR2 YYNGEE. The CDR3 extends over 14 amino acids. Trimming cost V 1 base and J 10 bases, with 15 bases left between them. CDR3 DNA sequence: TGTGCCAGCAGCGTATGGGACTCCTCAGGGATTCAGTACTTC. Translation gives CASSVWDSSGIQYF. The full variable domain, rest sourced from reference TRBV9 and TRBJ2-4, is DSGVTQTPKHLITATGQRVTLRCSPRSGDLSVYWYQQSLDQGLQFLIQYYNGEERAKGNILERFSAQQFPDLHSELNLSSLELGDSALYFCASSVWDSSGIQYFGAGTRLSVL.

This clone was detected only a few times. J is TRBJ1-6 and V is TRBV6-1, with no clear D. There are 14 residues in the CDR3. The germline V gene has CDR1 MNHNS and CDR2 SASEGT. The V end was cut by 3 bases, the J end by 9 bases, with 12 bases between. As DNA, the CDR3 is TGTGCCAGCAGTGACAGGTTCCAGAGTTCACCCCTCCACTTT. It is translated as CASSDRFQSSPLHF.

The CDR3 reads CASSSRGRILDTEAFF. The CDR3 nucleotides read TGTGCCAGCAGCTCCCGGGGGCGCATTTTGGACACTGAAGCTTTCTTT. The chain is built from TRBV5-6 and TRBJ1-1, with a possible D match to TRBD1 (6 bases). The CDR3 length is 16 residues. Germline-derived CDR1 and CDR2 are SGHDT and YYEEEE. The V and J ends lost 3 bases and 3 bases respectively, with 18 bases between them.

V usage is TRBV2 and J usage is TRBJ2-2; 14 bases agree with TRBD2. The CDR3 spans 19 residues. Germline V gene data show CDR1 as SNHLY and CDR2 as FYNNEI. V lost 6 bases and J lost 8; bases outside the gene matches: 17. Written as DNA, the CDR3 is TGTGCCAGCAGACCCAGGACTAGCGGGAGGCCCCCCCCACCAGGGGAGCTGTTTTTT. This translates into CASRPRTSGRPPPPGELFF.

The chain recombines TRBV6-5 with TRBJ2-1; 14 nucleotides line up with TRBD2. J gave up 7 bases and V 4 bases, and 3 bases lay outside the gene matches. Germline V gene data show CDR1 as MNHEY and CDR2 as SVGAGI. CDR3 length equals 15 residues. This CDR3 is CASSWGTSGGNEQFF. CDR3 nucleotides: TGTGCCAGCAGTTGGGGGACTAGCGGGGGTAATGAGCAGTTCTTC.

The V and J genes are TRBV4-2 and TRBJ1-6; D gene ambiguous. With 4 bases removed from V and 7 bases from J, the gap between germline ends came to 8 bases. Germline V gene sequence: CDR1 LGHNA, CDR2 YNFKEQ. The CDR3 runs to 13 residues. The CDR3: CASSPVPNSPLHF. DNA for the CDR3: TGTGCCAGCAGCCCCGTACCAAATTCACCCCTCCACTTT.

The CDR3: CASKSGPGTGELFF. The CDR3 nucleotides read TGTGCCAGTAAGAGCGGGCCTGGGACCGGGGAGCTGTTTTTT. V is TRBV2 and J is TRBJ2-2; D is perhaps TRBD2 (6 bases). The CDR3 sequence is 14 residues long. Germline CDR1 reads SNHLY; CDR2 reads FYNNEI. Trimming removed 9 bases at V and 5 bases at J, with 16 bases between.

This clone has a single count. The V and J genes are TRBV7-8 and TRBJ2-7; 8 bases are a match to TRBD2. CDR1 is SGHVS and CDR2 is FQNEAQ in the germline V gene. CDR3 length equals 17 residues. Unmatched junction bases numbered 11, after V lost 1 base and J lost 3 bases. CDR3 in amino acids: CASSLGGSAGALYEQYF. The CDR3 region has the DNA TGTGCCAGCAGCTTAGGGGGGTCAGCGGGAGCCCTCTACGAGCAGTACTTC.

This rearrangement joins TRBV6-6 to TRBJ2-7; tentatively, D is TRBD1 (6 bases). This CDR3 is 14 amino acids long. Per the germline V gene, CDR1 is MNHNY and CDR2 is SVGAGI (reference sequence). Trimming removed 6 bases from V and 3 bases from J, with 15 bases in between. CDR3 coding DNA: TGTGCCAGCAGGACGTTGGACAGCTTCTACGAGCAGTACTTC. It is translated as CASRTLDSFYEQYF.

This rearrangement joins TRBV4-3 to TRBJ2-1; D may be TRBD1 or TRBD2 (5 bases each). V was cut by 4 bases and J by 2 bases, with 15 bases left in between. CDR3 length: 16 residues. In germline, CDR1 is LGHNA, CDR2 YSLEER. The CDR3 DNA reads as TGCGCCAGCAGCCGGACCGGGACGGAACCCTACAATGAGCAGTTCTTC. This codes for CASSRTGTEPYNEQFF.

The chain combines TRBV29-1 with TRBJ2-1; 11 bases map to TRBD2. In germline, CDR1 is SQVTM, CDR2 ANQGSEA. Trimming cost V 7 bases and J 15 bases; bases outside gene matches: 11. The CDR3 sequence is 12 residues long. The CDR3 DNA is TGCAGCGCCCTTACCTCCGGGACTAGCGGGTTCTTC. As protein: CSALTSGTSGFF.

This chain joins TRBV13 and TRBJ1-4, with D possibly being TRBD1 (5 bases). This CDR3 spans 16 amino acids. The V gene lost 0 bases and the J gene lost 8 bases, with 16 bases spanning the gap. Germline-derived CDR1 and CDR2 are PRHDT and FYEKMQ (reference sequence). This chain's CDR3 is CASSLGQGRRREKLFF. CDR3 bases: TGTGCCAGCAGCTTAGGCCAGGGACGGCGGCGGGAAAAACTGTTTTTT.

In its sample, this clone was seen once. The V call is TRBV29-1, the J call TRBJ2-5; D not resolved. The CDR3 runs 16 residues. The ends were cut back, 4 bases at V and 2 bases at J, with 20 bases in the middle. CDR1 and CDR2 from the germline V gene are SQVTM and ANQGSEA. The chain's CDR3 is CSVVITVRHLQETQYF. The CDR3 DNA sequence: TGCAGCGTTGTCATTACAGTCAGGCACCTTCAAGAGACCCAGTACTTC.

The chain carries TRBV4-1 and TRBJ2-5; no firm D call. V lost 4 bases, J lost 0 bases, and 6 bases lay in between. The CDR3 is 13 amino acids. Germline values: CDR1 MGHRA, CDR2 YSYEKL. This CDR3 is CASSLEYQETQYF. CDR3 DNA: TGCGCCAGCAGCCTAGAGTACCAAGAGACCCAGTACTTC.

The chain carries TRBV10-1 and TRBJ1-1, with TRBD1 as a possible D gene (5 bases). From germline, CDR1 is WNHNN and CDR2 SYGVQD (reference sequence). This CDR3 comprises 12 residues. V was trimmed by 2 bases and J by 4 bases, leaving 5 bases between them. The DNA of the CDR3 is TGCGCCAGCAGTGAGGGGGGCACTGAAGCTTTCTTT. Translated: CASSEGGTEAFF.

This clone was seen a single time. Here the CDR3 DNA reads TGTGCCAGCAGCTTAGTCGGTAATGAAAAACTGTTTTTT. Protein sequence: CASSLVGNEKLFF. The chain uses TRBV7-2 and TRBJ1-4; D is unresolved. V was pared by 1 base and J by 4 bases, with 4 bases between. This CDR3 has 13 amino acids. The V gene's germline CDR1 is SGHTA and CDR2 FQGNSA.

V usage is TRBV4-1 and J usage is TRBJ2-7; 11 nucleotides align to TRBD1. With 4 bases clipped from V and 2 bases from J, the junction kept 1 base outside the gene matches. The CDR3 loop spans 14 amino acids. Per germline, CDR1 MGHRA and CDR2 YSYEKL. CDR3 in DNA: TGCGCCAGCAGCCCGGGACAGGGGGCCTACGAGCAGTACTTC. Amino acids: CASSPGQGAYEQYF.

The gene calls are TRBV7-8 and TRBJ2-2; 13 bases align to TRBD2. CDR3 size: 18 residues. J was trimmed by 4 bases and V by 1 base; bases with no gene match: 6. Germline assignment: CDR1 SGHVS and CDR2 FQNEAQ. CDR3 sequence reads: CASSLEATSGRLTGELFF. CDR3 nucleotides: TGTGCCAGCAGCTTAGAAGCGACTAGCGGGAGGCTCACCGGGGAGCTGTTTTTT.

This chain links TRBV5-1 with TRBJ2-5, with TRBD2 matching 14 bases. Trimming cost V 0 bases and J 5 bases; bases outside gene matches: 0. Germline CDR1 and CDR2: SGHRS and YFSETQ. This CDR3 has 15 residues. This CDR3 reads CASSLGLAGGETQYF. CDR3 in DNA: TGCGCCAGCAGCTTGGGACTAGCGGGAGGGGAGACCCAGTACTTC.